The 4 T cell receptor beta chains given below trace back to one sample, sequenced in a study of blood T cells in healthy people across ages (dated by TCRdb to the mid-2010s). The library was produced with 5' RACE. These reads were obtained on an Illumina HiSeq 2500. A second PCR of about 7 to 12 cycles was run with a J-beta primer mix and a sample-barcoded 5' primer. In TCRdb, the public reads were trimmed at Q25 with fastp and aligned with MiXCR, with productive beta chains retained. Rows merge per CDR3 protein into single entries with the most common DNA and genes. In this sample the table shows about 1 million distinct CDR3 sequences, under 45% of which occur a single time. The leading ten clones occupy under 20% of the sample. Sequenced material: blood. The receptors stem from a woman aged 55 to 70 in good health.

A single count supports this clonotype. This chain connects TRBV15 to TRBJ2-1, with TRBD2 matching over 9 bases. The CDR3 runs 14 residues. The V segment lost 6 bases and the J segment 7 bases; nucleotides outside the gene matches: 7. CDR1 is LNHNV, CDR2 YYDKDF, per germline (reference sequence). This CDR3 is CATSPGLAANEQFF. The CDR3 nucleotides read TGTGCCACCAGTCCGGGACTAGCTGCTAATGAGCAGTTCTTC.

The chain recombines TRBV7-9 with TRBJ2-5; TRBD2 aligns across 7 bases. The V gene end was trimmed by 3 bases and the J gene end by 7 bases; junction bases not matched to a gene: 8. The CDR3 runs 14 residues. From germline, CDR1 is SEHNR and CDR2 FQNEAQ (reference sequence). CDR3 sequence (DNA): TGTGCCAGCAGCTTTAGCGGGTCCACCGGGACCCAGTACTTC. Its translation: CASSFSGSTGTQYF.

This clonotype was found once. The CDR3, as DNA: TGTGCCAGCAGCTTTGGGGACACCACCGGGGAGCTGTTTTTT. Translation gives CASSFGDTTGELFF. The chain is built from TRBV11-3 and TRBJ2-2, with D tentatively TRBD1 (6 bases). This CDR3 is built from 14 residues. The V end was cut by 3 bases, the J end by 4 bases, with 9 bases between. In germline, CDR1 is SGHNT, CDR2 YENEEA.

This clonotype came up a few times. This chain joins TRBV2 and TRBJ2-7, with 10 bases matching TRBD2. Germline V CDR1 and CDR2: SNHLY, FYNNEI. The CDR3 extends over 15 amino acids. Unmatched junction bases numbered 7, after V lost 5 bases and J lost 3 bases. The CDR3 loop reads CASSPLAGVIYEQYF. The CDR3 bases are TGTGCCAGCAGTCCTCTAGCGGGAGTCATCTACGAGCAGTACTTC.